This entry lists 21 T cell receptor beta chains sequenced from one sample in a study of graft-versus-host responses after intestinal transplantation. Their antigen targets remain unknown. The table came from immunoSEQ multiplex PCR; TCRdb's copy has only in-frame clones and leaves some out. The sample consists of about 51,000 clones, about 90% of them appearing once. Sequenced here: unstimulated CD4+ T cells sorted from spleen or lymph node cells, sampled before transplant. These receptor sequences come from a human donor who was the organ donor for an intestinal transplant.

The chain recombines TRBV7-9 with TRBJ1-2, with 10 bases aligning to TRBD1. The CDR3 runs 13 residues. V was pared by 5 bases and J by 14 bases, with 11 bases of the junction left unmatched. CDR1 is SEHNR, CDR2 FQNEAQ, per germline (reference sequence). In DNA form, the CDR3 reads TGTGCCAGCAGCGATTCCGGGACAGGGGTTAGGACCTTC. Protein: CASSDSGTGVRTF.

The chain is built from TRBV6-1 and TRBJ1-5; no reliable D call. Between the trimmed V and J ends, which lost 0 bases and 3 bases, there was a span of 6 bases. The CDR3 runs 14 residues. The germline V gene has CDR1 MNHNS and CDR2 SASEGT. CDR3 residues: CASSEASVNQPQHF. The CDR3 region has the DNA TGTGCCAGCAGTGAAGCGTCCGTCAATCAGCCCCAGCATTTT.

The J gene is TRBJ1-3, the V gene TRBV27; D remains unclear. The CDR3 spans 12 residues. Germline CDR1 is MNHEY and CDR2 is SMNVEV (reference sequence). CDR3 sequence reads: CDDGPGDNTIYF. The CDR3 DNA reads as TGTGATGATGGGCCAGGTGACAACACCATATATTTT.

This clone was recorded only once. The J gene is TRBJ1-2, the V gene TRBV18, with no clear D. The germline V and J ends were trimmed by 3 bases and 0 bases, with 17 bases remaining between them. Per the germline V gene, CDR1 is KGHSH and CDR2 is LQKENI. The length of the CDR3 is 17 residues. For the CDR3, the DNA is TGTGCCAGCTCACCTAGAAGCGACGGGTGGTCTAACTATGGCTACACCTTC. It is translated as CASSPRSDGWSNYGYTF.

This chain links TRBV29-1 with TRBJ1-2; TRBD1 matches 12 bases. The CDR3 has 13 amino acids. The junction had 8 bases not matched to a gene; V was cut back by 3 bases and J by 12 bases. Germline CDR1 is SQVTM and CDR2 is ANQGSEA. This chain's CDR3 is CSVEGSGTGGHTF. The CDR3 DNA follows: TGCAGCGTTGAGGGTAGTGGGACAGGGGGCCACACCTTC.

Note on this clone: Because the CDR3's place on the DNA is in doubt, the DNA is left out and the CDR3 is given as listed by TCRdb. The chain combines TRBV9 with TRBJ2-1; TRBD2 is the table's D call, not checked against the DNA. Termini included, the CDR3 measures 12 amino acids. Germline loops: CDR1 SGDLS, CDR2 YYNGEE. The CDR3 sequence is CASSVASGSAVF.

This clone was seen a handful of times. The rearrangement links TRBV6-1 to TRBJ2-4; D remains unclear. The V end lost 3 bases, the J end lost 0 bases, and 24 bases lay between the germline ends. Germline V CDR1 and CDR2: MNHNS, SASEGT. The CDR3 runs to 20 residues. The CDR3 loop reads CASSDVELNRSFLAKNIQYF. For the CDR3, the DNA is TGTGCCAGCAGTGATGTAGAGCTTAACCGAAGCTTCCTAGCCAAAAACATTCAGTACTTC.

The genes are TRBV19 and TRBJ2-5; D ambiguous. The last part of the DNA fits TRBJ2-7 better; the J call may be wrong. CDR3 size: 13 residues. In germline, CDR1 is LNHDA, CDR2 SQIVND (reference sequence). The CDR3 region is CASSIVFNYEQYF. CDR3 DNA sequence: TGTGCCAGTAGTATTGTTTTCAACTACGAGCAGTACTTC.

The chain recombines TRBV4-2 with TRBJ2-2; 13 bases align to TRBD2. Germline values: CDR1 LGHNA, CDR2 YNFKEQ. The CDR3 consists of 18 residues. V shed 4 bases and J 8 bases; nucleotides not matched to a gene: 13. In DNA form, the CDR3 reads TGTGCCAGCAGCCCCGGGACTAGCGGGATATTTAGTTCAGGGGAGCTGTTTTTT. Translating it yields CASSPGTSGIFSSGELFF.

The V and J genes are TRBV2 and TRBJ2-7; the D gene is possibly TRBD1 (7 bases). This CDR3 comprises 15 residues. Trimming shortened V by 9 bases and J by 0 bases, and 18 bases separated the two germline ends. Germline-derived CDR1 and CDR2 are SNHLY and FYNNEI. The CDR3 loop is CASVSQGGPSYEQYF. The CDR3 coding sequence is TGTGCCAGTGTCTCGCAGGGGGGTCCCTCCTACGAGCAGTACTTC.

CDR3 amino acids: CASSQGALGTDTQYF. CDR3 sequence (DNA): TGTGCCAGCAGTCAGGGGGCTCTAGGCACAGATACGCAGTATTTT. The rearrangement joins TRBV28 to TRBJ2-3, with 8 bases aligning to TRBD1. The CDR3 is 15 residues long. CDR1 is MDHEN and CDR2 is SYDVKM in the germline V gene. V lost 5 bases, J lost 1 base, and 5 bases stayed unmatched.

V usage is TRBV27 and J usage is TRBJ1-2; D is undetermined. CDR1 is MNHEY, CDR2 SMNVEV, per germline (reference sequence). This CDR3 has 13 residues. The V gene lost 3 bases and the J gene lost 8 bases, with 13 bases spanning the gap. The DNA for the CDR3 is TGTGCCAGCAGTTTCGGCGGCACGGGGGGCTACACCTTC. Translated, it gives CASSFGGTGGYTF.

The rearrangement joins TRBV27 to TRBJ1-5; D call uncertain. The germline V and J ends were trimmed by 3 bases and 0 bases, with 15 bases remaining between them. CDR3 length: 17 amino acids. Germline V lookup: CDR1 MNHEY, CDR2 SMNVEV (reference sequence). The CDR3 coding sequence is TGTGCCAGCAGTTTTAGCCTAATCTCCTATAGCAATCAGCCCCAGCATTTT. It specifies CASSFSLISYSNQPQHF.

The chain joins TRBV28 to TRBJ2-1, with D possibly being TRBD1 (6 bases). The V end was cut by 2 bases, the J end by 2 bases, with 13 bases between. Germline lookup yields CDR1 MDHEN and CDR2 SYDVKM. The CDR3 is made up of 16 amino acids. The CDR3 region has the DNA TGTGCCAGCAGTTTAACAGGGAGAGGCACCTACAATGAGCAGTTCTTC. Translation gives CASSLTGRGTYNEQFF.

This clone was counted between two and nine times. This chain's CDR3 is CASSPPTGQFYGYTF. The DNA for the CDR3 is TGTGCCAGCAGTCCTCCTACCGGACAATTCTATGGCTACACCTTC. This chain joins TRBV28 and TRBJ1-2; D is perhaps TRBD1 (5 bases). The V gene lost 5 bases and the J gene lost 4 bases, with 17 bases spanning the gap. CDR1 is MDHEN and CDR2 is SYDVKM in the germline V gene. The CDR3 length is 15 residues.

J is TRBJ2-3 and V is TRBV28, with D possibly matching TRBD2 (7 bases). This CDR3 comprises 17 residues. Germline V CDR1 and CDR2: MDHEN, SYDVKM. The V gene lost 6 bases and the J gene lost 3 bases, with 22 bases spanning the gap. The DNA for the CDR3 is TGTGCCAGCAGGGACGCACAGGGAGGGCTAAGAACAGATACGCAGTATTTT. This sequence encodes CASRDAQGGLRTDTQYF.

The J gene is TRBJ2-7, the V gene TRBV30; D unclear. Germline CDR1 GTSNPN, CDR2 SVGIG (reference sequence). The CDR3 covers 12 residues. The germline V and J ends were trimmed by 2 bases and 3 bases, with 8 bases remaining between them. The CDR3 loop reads CAWSYSFYEQYF. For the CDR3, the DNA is TGTGCCTGGAGTTATAGTTTCTACGAGCAGTACTTC.

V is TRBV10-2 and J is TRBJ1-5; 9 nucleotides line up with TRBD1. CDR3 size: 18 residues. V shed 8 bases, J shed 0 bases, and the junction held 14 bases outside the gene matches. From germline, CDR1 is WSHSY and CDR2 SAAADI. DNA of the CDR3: TGCGCCAGCTCTAAGGGACAGGGCGCCAAAGATAGCAATCAGCCCCAGCATTTT. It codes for CASSKGQGAKDSNQPQHF.

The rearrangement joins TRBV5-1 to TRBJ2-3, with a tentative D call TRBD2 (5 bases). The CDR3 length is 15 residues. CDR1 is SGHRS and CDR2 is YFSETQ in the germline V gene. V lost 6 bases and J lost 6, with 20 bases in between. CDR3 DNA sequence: TGCGCCAGCACCCAAAGGGAGCGAACCGGGGATACGCAGTATTTT. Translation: CASTQRERTGDTQYF.

CDR3 coding DNA: TGTGCCAGCAGCTATAAGGGACAGGGCAGGCGAATGAACACTGAAGCTTTCTTT. The encoded protein is CASSYKGQGRRMNTEAFF. This chain joins TRBV11-1 and TRBJ1-1, with 9 bases matching TRBD1. This CDR3 has 18 amino acids. The V segment lost 4 bases and the J segment 0 bases; nucleotides outside the gene matches: 12. Germline CDR1 SGHAT, CDR2 FQDESV (reference sequence). Supplemented by reference TRBV11-1 and TRBJ1-1, the full variable domain reads EAEVAQSPRYKITEKSQAVAFWCDPISGHATLYWYRQILGQGPELLVQFQDESVVDDSQLPKDRFSAERLKGVDSTLKIQPAELGDSAMYLCASSYKGQGRRMNTEAFFGQGTRLTVV.

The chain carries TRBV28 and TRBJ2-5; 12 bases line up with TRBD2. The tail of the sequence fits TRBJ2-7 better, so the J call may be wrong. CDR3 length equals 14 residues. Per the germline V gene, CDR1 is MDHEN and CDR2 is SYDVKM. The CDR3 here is CASLRLAGVDEQYF. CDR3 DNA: TGTGCCAGCCTGCGACTAGCGGGAGTGGACGAGCAGTACTTC.